The sequence of this T cell receptor beta chain was determined in a study of beta chain features in type 1 diabetes. About 120 mL of blood, on average, came from one heparinised draw per donor. With 0 bases removed from V and 2 bases from J, the gap between germline ends came to 12 bases. CDR3 length equals 16 residues. Germline V gene data show CDR1 as MNHEY and CDR2 as SVGAGI. Every isolated RNA sample was fully reverse transcribed, so sequencing captured expressed TCRB transcripts. Produced via immunoSEQ multiplex PCR; TCRdb's table is partial and in-frame only. This table has more than 550,000 clones, more than 13% appearing once. General observations from the study: Type 1 diabetes patients had moderately but significantly shorter TCRB CDR3s in all four CD4+ subsets. Patients' naive, central memory and regulatory TCRB repertoires appeared more alike than those of healthy donors.

Worth noting for this clone: Its antigen remains unidentified.

The source is a young man with type 1 diabetes. The chain employs TRBV6-5 and TRBJ2-3; weak D call: TRBD1 (6 bases). Sequenced sample: naive CD4+ T cells from blood. The CDR3 spells CASSYSGASYTDTQYF. As DNA, the CDR3 is TGTGCCAGCAGTTACTCGGGGGCCTCTTACACAGATACGCAGTATTTT.